The 22 T cell receptor beta chains below come from one sample, sequenced in a study of lymphopenia after photon versus proton radiotherapy. TCRdb's copy holds only in-frame clones and misses some; the assay was immunoSEQ multiplex PCR. The sample shows about 70,000 clones, about nine tenths of them seen only once. The source was peripheral blood, collected from a patient treated with proton-based radiotherapy. The receptor set was obtained from an elderly man with esophageal cancer.

The rearrangement joins TRBV29-1 to TRBJ1-2; D perhaps matches TRBD1 (6 bases). Germline values: CDR1 SQVTM, CDR2 ANQGSEA. V was clipped by 7 bases and J by 4 bases, with 10 bases between them. CDR3 length equals 11 residues. The CDR3 bases are TGCAGCGCCCGGACAGTCTATGGCTACACCTTC. Amino acids: CSARTVYGYTF.

The chain recombines TRBV6-1 with TRBJ2-3; 12 nucleotides match TRBD1. Losses at the gene ends were 4 bases for V and 4 bases for J; bases not matched to a gene: 3. This CDR3 contains 15 residues. The germline CDR1 and CDR2 sequences are MNHNS and SASEGT. The CDR3 DNA sequence: TGTGCCAGCAGTGCCGGGACAGGGGGCGCAGATACGCAGTATTTT. Translation gives CASSAGTGGADTQYF.

The rearrangement uses TRBV5-1 and TRBJ1-1; D is possibly TRBD1 (6 bases). The V end lost 4 bases, the J end lost 4 bases, and 14 bases lay between the germline ends. The CDR3 runs 14 residues. The V gene's germline CDR1 is SGHRS and CDR2 YFSETQ. CDR3: CASSHYRDRTEAFF. The CDR3 nucleotides are TGCGCCAGCAGCCATTACAGGGACCGCACTGAAGCTTTCTTT.

This clone has a handful of counts. The chain has TRBV28 and TRBJ2-7, with D maybe TRBD1 (6 bases). V shed 7 bases and J shed 9 bases, with 16 bases lying between them. This CDR3 has 12 amino acids. Germline V gives CDR1 MDHEN, CDR2 SYDVKM. CDR3 in amino acids: CASTQGTGGQYF. CDR3 nucleotides: TGTGCCAGCACCCAGGGGACCGGTGGGCAGTACTTC.

Only a few counts were recorded for this clone. The chain combines TRBV4-1 with TRBJ2-3, with TRBD2 as a possible D gene (7 bases). Germline V gene lookup returns CDR1 MGHRA and CDR2 YSYEKL. The germline V and J ends were trimmed by 7 bases and 0 bases, with 14 bases remaining between them. The CDR3 length is 15 residues. This chain's CDR3 is CASTNRGASTDTQYF. The CDR3 DNA sequence: TGCGCCAGCACCAACCGGGGGGCTAGCACAGATACGCAGTATTTT.

V gene TRBV25-1 combines with J gene TRBJ1-4; the match to TRBD1 covers 10 bases. With 2 bases clipped from V and 7 bases from J, the junction kept 4 bases outside the gene matches. Per germline, CDR1 MGHDK and CDR2 SYGVNS. The length of the CDR3 is 15 residues. CDR3 in amino acids: CASSERQGASEKLFF. CDR3 sequence (DNA): TGTGCCAGCAGTGAACGACAGGGGGCAAGTGAAAAACTGTTTTTT. Together with reference TRBV25-1 and TRBJ1-4, the CDR3 gives the full variable domain: EADIYQTPRYLVIGTGKKITLECSQTMGHDKMYWYQQDPGMELHLIHYSYGVNSTEKGDLSSESTVSRIRTEHFPLTLESARPSHTSQYLCASSERQGASEKLFFGSGTQLSVL.

J is TRBJ1-1 and V is TRBV19; D remains ambiguous. The germline gives CDR1 LNHDA, CDR2 SQIVND (reference sequence). V was pared by 1 base and J by 4 bases, with 10 bases between. The CDR3 spans 14 residues. The CDR3 protein is CASSIVGRSTEAFF. CDR3 DNA sequence: TGTGCCAGTAGTATAGTGGGCCGAAGCACTGAAGCTTTCTTT.

This chain connects TRBV19 to TRBJ1-4, with D perhaps matching TRBD1 (5 bases). The length of the CDR3 is 13 residues. The V end was cut by 3 bases, the J end by 8 bases, with 10 bases between. Germline CDR1 and CDR2: LNHDA and SQIVND (reference sequence). CDR3 DNA sequence: TGTGCCAGTAGTATCGGGGCCATCGAAAAACTGTTTTTT. Its translation is CASSIGAIEKLFF.

The table lists this clone with a count of one. V usage is TRBV2 and J usage is TRBJ2-5, with 7 bases fitting TRBD2. Per germline, CDR1 SNHLY and CDR2 FYNNEI. J was trimmed by 5 bases and V by 6 bases; bases with no gene match: 12. This CDR3 region has 15 residues. The chain's CDR3 is CASSAQGGSRETQYF. The CDR3 coding sequence is TGTGCCAGCAGCGCTCAGGGAGGGAGCAGGGAGACCCAGTACTTC.

V is TRBV7-8 and J is TRBJ2-5, with D possibly matching TRBD2 (5 bases). In germline, CDR1 is SGHVS, CDR2 FQNEAQ. V lost 2 bases, J lost 2 bases, and 15 bases lay in between. The CDR3 is 16 residues long. For the CDR3, the DNA is TGTGCCAGCAGCTTACCCCTAGGGCCGGGGCAAGAGACCCAGTACTTC. It translates to CASSLPLGPGQETQYF.

The rearrangement links TRBV7-6 to TRBJ2-7, with no clear D. V was trimmed by 7 bases and J by 5 bases, leaving 9 bases between them. The CDR3 consists of 11 residues. The germline CDR1 and CDR2 sequences are SGHVS and FNYEAQ. In nucleotides, the CDR3 is TGTGCCAGCACCTCCGCTAACGAGCAGTACTTC. Translating it yields CASTSANEQYF.

The chain uses TRBV7-2 and TRBJ2-1; 13 bases match TRBD2. Germline-derived CDR1 and CDR2 are SGHTA and FQGNSA. The CDR3 has 15 residues. The junction had 1 base not matched to a gene; V was cut back by 3 bases and J by 5 bases. The CDR3 loop is CASSLGLAGHNEQFF. For the CDR3, the DNA is TGTGCCAGCAGCTTGGGACTAGCGGGGCACAATGAGCAGTTCTTC.

This clone occurred a few times. The chain employs TRBV6-5 and TRBJ1-2; D remains ambiguous. CDR1 and CDR2 from the germline V gene are MNHEY and SVGAGI. CDR3 length equals 13 residues. With 5 bases removed from V and 2 bases from J, the gap between germline ends came to 9 bases. The CDR3 protein is CASSPDGNYGYTF. As DNA, the CDR3 is TGTGCCAGCAGTCCCGACGGCAACTATGGCTACACCTTC.

The J gene is TRBJ2-1, the V gene TRBV5-4, with 8 bases lining up with TRBD1. Germline V CDR1 and CDR2: SGHNT, YYREEE (reference sequence). This CDR3 region has 14 residues. Trimming cost V 4 bases and J 8 bases; bases outside gene matches: 8. CDR3 in amino acids: CASSREQGGDEQFF. As DNA, the CDR3 is TGTGCCAGCAGCCGGGAACAGGGGGGCGATGAGCAGTTCTTC.

V usage is TRBV5-6 and J usage is TRBJ1-2, with D uncertain. Trimming cost V 4 bases and J 3 bases, with 16 bases left between them. Germline V gene lookup returns CDR1 SGHDT and CDR2 YYEEEE. The CDR3 is made up of 15 amino acids. The CDR3 reads CASSRMTQTYYGYTF. CDR3 coding DNA: TGTGCCAGCAGCCGAATGACCCAAACTTACTATGGCTACACCTTC. Full variable domain (outside the CDR3, taken from reference TRBV5-6 and TRBJ1-2): DAGVTQSPTHLIKTRGQQVTLRCSPKSGHDTVSWYQQALGQGPQFIFQYYEEEERQRGNFPDRFSGHQFPNYSSELNVNALLLGDSALYLCASSRMTQTYYGYTFGSGTRLTVV.

This chain uses TRBV11-2 with TRBJ1-3; D possibly corresponds to TRBD1 (6 bases). The germline gives CDR1 SGHAT, CDR2 FQNNGV. The length of the CDR3 is 12 residues. Trimming took 4 bases from V and 9 from J, leaving 10 bases between them. The DNA of the CDR3 is TGTGCCAGCAGCTCGGGACAAAGCACCATATATTTT. Translation: CASSSGQSTIYF.

The chain recombines TRBV11-2 with TRBJ2-5; possible D gene TRBD1, 6 bases. CDR1 and CDR2 from the germline V gene are SGHAT and FQNNGV. The CDR3 is 15 residues long. The V gene lost 1 base and the J gene lost 4 bases, with 13 bases spanning the gap. The CDR3 reads CASSLARTARETQYF. In nucleotides, the CDR3 is TGTGCCAGCAGCTTAGCCCGGACAGCCAGAGAGACCCAGTACTTC.

The rearrangement joins TRBV30 to TRBJ1-5, with D hard to call. The germline V and J ends were trimmed by 2 bases and 3 bases, with 8 bases remaining between them. The CDR3 sequence is 13 residues long. The germline V gene encodes CDR1 GTSNPN and CDR2 SVGIG (reference sequence). CDR3 loop: CAWSHRLNQPQHF. The DNA of the CDR3 is TGTGCCTGGAGTCACCGGCTCAATCAGCCCCAGCATTTT. The full variable domain, with the rest looked up from reference TRBV30 and TRBJ1-5, is SQTIHQWPATLVQPVGSPLSLECTVEGTSNPNLYWYRQAAGRGLQLLFYSVGIGQISSEVPQNLSASRPQDRQFILSSKKLLLSDSGFYLCAWSHRLNQPQHFGDGTRLSIL.

The CDR3 spells CSVAKGLAGEKGIYEQYF. In nucleotides, the CDR3 is TGCAGCGTCGCCAAGGGACTAGCGGGAGAGAAGGGAATCTACGAGCAGTACTTC. J is TRBJ2-7 and V is TRBV29-1; 14 bases are shared with TRBD2. The CDR3 sequence is 18 residues long. Looked up from germline, CDR1 is SQVTM and CDR2 is ANQGSEA. Trimming removed 6 bases from V and 3 bases from J; junction bases left unmatched: 16.

This chain uses TRBV27 with TRBJ2-1; possible D gene TRBD2, 5 bases. The CDR3 has 13 amino acids. Deletions cut 5 bases from V and 5 bases from J, with 10 bases between. From germline, CDR1 is MNHEY and CDR2 SMNVEV (reference sequence). The CDR3 nucleotides read TGTGCCAGCAGTAAAGGGAGCGACAATGAGCAGTTCTTC. This encodes CASSKGSDNEQFF.

The genes are TRBV18 and TRBJ1-2, with 7 nucleotides matching TRBD1. V lost 3 bases to trimming and J lost 5 bases; unmatched junction nucleotides: 6. Per the germline V gene, CDR1 is KGHSH and CDR2 is LQKENI. The CDR3 has 14 amino acids. CDR3 nucleotide sequence: TGTGCCAGCTCACCCGACAGGGTGTCGTATGGCTACACCTTC. Translating gives CASSPDRVSYGYTF. The whole variable domain, remainder taken from reference TRBV18 and TRBJ1-2, is NAGVMQNPRHLVRRRGQEARLRCSPMKGHSHVYWYRQLPEEGLKFMVYLQKENIIDESGMPKERFSAEFPKEGPSILRIQQVVRGDSAAYFCASSPDRVSYGYTFGSGTRLTVV.

The chain has TRBV9 and TRBJ1-1; D might be TRBD1 (6 bases). This CDR3 has 17 amino acids. Trimming removed 3 bases at V and 5 bases at J, with 23 bases between. Germline CDR1 reads SGDLS; CDR2 reads YYNGEE. CDR3 in DNA: TGTGCCAGCAGCGAGGGCGGTTGGAGGACAGAAAATACTGAAGCTTTCTTT. Its protein product is CASSEGGWRTENTEAFF.